This TCR beta chain appears in the sequencing data of a study of T-cell reconstitution after alpha-beta-depleted transplantation in children (dated by TCRdb to the mid-2010s). Some background on the complete study: Using TCR repertoire profiling, the study quantitatively followed how T-cell immune reconstitution unfolded in children after TCRalphabeta/CD19-depleted allogeneic hematopoietic cell transplantation.

The V end loses 4 bases and the J end loses 3 bases, and a stretch of 7 bases separates them. From a lookup of the germline V gene, CDR1 and CDR2 are MNHNS and SASEGT. Reading from cysteine to phenylalanine, the CDR3 counts 13 amino acids. Of all the DNA, just the CDR3 is kept, 39 bases in frame from base 1. The full study reports these points: The high TCRbeta diversity at day 60 in some patients was ascribed to recipient T cells and intrathymic progenitors that had survived conditioning. Over the following months the frequencies of hyperexpanded clones went down, and after one year T-cell counts and TCRbeta diversity were mostly credited to newly produced T cells. The apparently early alphabetaT-cell count recovery about two months after transplant was reportedly dependent on only several hundred rapidly expanded clones derived from non-depleted graft cells.

This sample's treatment or condition label indicates: allogeneic hematopoietic cell transplantation with graft depleted of TCRalphabeta T cells and CD19 B cells. The children who served as transplant recipients had been given grafts of TCRalphabeta/CD19-depleted allogeneic hematopoietic cells. This clonotype occurred a few times. It lacks a known antigen. Base qualities were left out, and no much larger clone turns up one base away. The receptor library was made with PCR. The sequencer listed for this sample is Illumina HiSeq 2500. TCR library preparation used molecular barcoding, with unique molecular identifiers applied to normalize quantification of the TCRbeta repertoire. TCRdb reprocessed the public reads (quality trimming at Q25 with fastp, clone calling with MiXCR) and kept in-frame beta chains. Rows with a matching CDR3 protein are joined into one entry that keeps the most common DNA and genes. The sample table holds 90,000 to 100,000 distinct CDR3 sequences, of which under 25% were seen once. About a fifth of the sample belongs to the ten largest clones.

This chain is built from TRBV6-1 and TRBJ2-1; the D gene identity is not certain. The source of this sequence is a boy younger than 10 with acute lymphoblastic leukemia, due to receive a stem cell transplant. Material: PBMCs, obtained before TCRalphabeta/CD19-depleted stem cell transplant. The CDR3 sequence is CASSVGNYNEQFF. The nucleotides read TGTGCCAGCAGTGTAGGGAACTACAATGAGCAGTTCTTC.